These T cell receptor beta chains were read from a single sample in a study of blood T cell repertoires in COVID-19. Method: immunoSEQ multiplex PCR; TCRdb's copy keeps in-frame clones and lacks some. The table includes hundreds of thousands of clones, about 93% detected once. Sequenced: peripheral blood. These receptors were taken from a man aged 55 to 69 with COVID-19, enrolled during active disease. The CDR3 runs from the conserved cysteine through the conserved F or W. Fields, in order: D gene, V gene, J gene, clone size, CDR3 protein, CDR3 DNA. The D gene is left open where the match is weak. The size field is filled for only some rows; it gives once, few, many or a size class.

>TRBD1|TRBV3-1/TRBV3-2|TRBJ2-1|NA
CASSQGVRDEQFF
TGTGCCAGCAGTCAGGGGGTGCGCGATGAGCAGTTCTTC
>NA|TRBV20-1|TRBJ1-2|NA
CSARVPRGYTF
TGCAGTGCTAGAGTCCCCCGTGGCTACACCTTC
>NA|TRBV28|TRBJ2-2|NA
CASSSFPNTGELFF
TGTGCCAGCAGCTCCTTCCCGAACACCGGGGAGCTGTTTTTT
>TRBD2|TRBV15|TRBJ2-3|NA
CATSRGELAGGVDTQYF
TGTGCCACCAGCAGAGGTGAACTAGCGGGCGGGGTAGATACGCAGTATTTT
>NA|TRBV18|TRBJ1-1|NA
CASSPVQGYTEAFF
TGTGCCAGCTCACCGGTCCAGGGGTATACTGAAGCTTTCTTT
>NA|TRBV19|TRBJ2-2|NA
CASRQINTGELFF
TGTGCCAGTCGACAGATAAACACCGGGGAGCTGTTTTTT
>TRBD1|TRBV30|TRBJ1-1|NA
CAWSFNRGNTEAFF
TGTGCCTGGAGTTTCAACAGGGGGAACACTGAAGCTTTCTTT
>TRBD1|TRBV5-8|TRBJ1-1|NA
CASSLQQGTEAFF
TGTGCCAGCAGTTTGCAACAGGGGACTGAAGCTTTCTTT
>NA|TRBV6-2/TRBV6-3|TRBJ2-1|NA
CASSYLYNEQFF
TGTGCCAGCAGTTACCTGTACAATGAGCAGTTCTTC
>NA|TRBV21-1|TRBJ2-3|NA
CASSPSVVGTDTQYF
TGTGCCAGCAGCCCATCGGTAGTCGGCACAGATACGCAGTATTTT
>TRBD1|TRBV6-5|TRBJ2-3|NA
CASRGDRGSGTQYF
TGTGCCAGCAGGGGGGACAGGGGTTCGGGTACGCAGTATTTT
>TRBD1|TRBV2|TRBJ1-2|NA
CASLQGAPIYGYTF
TGTGCCAGCCTACAGGGGGCCCCTATCTATGGCTACACCTTC
>NA|TRBV28|TRBJ1-1|NA
CASSFGDRGGSTEAFF
TGTGCCAGCAGTTTCGGAGATCGTGGAGGAAGCACTGAAGCTTTCTTT
>NA|TRBV27|TRBJ1-2|NA
CASSSPSQAAYGYTF
TGTGCCAGCAGTTCGCCGAGCCAGGCCGCCTATGGCTACACCTTC
>TRBD2|TRBV2|TRBJ2-7|NA
CASSPSGGALGEQYF
TGTGCCAGCAGCCCCAGCGGGGGGGCCCTCGGCGAGCAGTACTTC
>TRBD1|TRBV29-1|TRBJ2-7|NA
CSVVSTGAYEQYF
TGCAGCGTTGTATCGACAGGGGCCTACGAGCAGTACTTC
>TRBD1|TRBV28|TRBJ1-4|NA
CASRVGQANEKLFF
TGTGCCAGCAGAGTGGGACAGGCTAATGAAAAACTGTTTTTT
>NA|TRBV9|TRBJ1-6|NA
CASSSLYNSPLHF
TGTGCCAGCAGCTCCCTCTATAATTCACCCCTCCACTTT
>TRBD1|TRBV29-1|TRBJ2-7|once
CSVGAAGGRSYEQYF
TGCAGCGTTGGGGCGGCAGGGGGCCGGTCCTACGAGCAGTACTTC
>TRBD1|TRBV7-2|TRBJ2-7|NA
CASSWTGGAYEQYF
TGTGCCAGCAGCTGGACAGGGGGGGCCTACGAGCAGTACTTC
>TRBD1|TRBV15|TRBJ1-5|NA
CATSRAGTGDQPQHF
TGTGCCACCAGCAGGGCCGGGACAGGGGATCAGCCCCAGCATTTT
>NA|TRBV20-1|TRBJ2-1|NA
CSASMDSYNEQFF
TGCAGTGCTAGTATGGACAGTTACAATGAGCAGTTCTTC
>TRBD2|TRBV2|TRBJ2-3|NA
CASNGLAGYSTPDTQYF
TGTGCCAGCAACGGACTAGCGGGATACAGTACGCCAGATACGCAGTATTTT
>TRBD2|TRBV27|TRBJ2-1|NA
CASSLGTSINEQFF
TGTGCCAGCAGTTTAGGGACTAGCATTAATGAGCAGTTCTTC
>TRBD1|TRBV23-1|TRBJ2-1|NA
CASSLHPTGVYNEQFF
TGCGCCAGCAGTCTCCATCCGACAGGGGTCTACAATGAGCAGTTCTTC
>NA|TRBV27|TRBJ2-2|NA
CASRGLSNTGELFF
TGTGCCAGCAGGGGACTGTCGAACACCGGGGAGCTGTTTTTT
>NA|TRBV18|TRBJ2-3|NA
CASSPQAQGSGSGTQYF
TGTGCCAGCTCACCACAAGCGCAGGGGAGTGGTTCAGGGACGCAGTATTTT
>NA|TRBV7-2|TRBJ2-7|NA
CASSSRTEVYEQYF
TGTGCCAGCAGCTCGAGGACAGAAGTTTACGAGCAGTACTTC
>TRBD1|TRBV6-5|TRBJ1-3|NA
CASRGQGAGNTIYF
TGTGCCAGCAGAGGACAGGGCGCGGGAAACACCATATATTTT
>TRBD2|TRBV2|TRBJ2-3|NA
CASKGLAGGPPDTQYF
TGTGCCAGCAAGGGACTAGCGGGAGGACCCCCAGATACGCAGTATTTT
>NA|TRBV21-1|TRBJ1-2|once
CASSTKTGGYGYTF
TGTGCCAGCAGCACCAAGACAGGGGGCTATGGCTACACCTTC
>NA|TRBV5-1|TRBJ1-3|NA
CASSPEPDFSGNTIYF
TGCGCCAGCAGCCCCGAACCCGACTTCTCTGGAAACACCATATATTTT
>TRBD1|TRBV29-1|TRBJ2-3|NA
CSVGGQGSTSTDTQYF
TGCAGCGTTGGAGGACAGGGATCCACTAGCACAGATACGCAGTATTTT
>TRBD1|TRBV15|TRBJ2-5|NA
CATSRGRTGIKETQYF
TGTGCCACCAGCAGAGGCCGGACAGGGATTAAAGAGACCCAGTACTTC
>TRBD1|TRBV6-5|TRBJ1-6|NA
CASRNRGDNSPLHF
TGTGCCAGCAGGAACAGGGGGGATAATTCACCCCTCCACTTT
>TRBD1|TRBV24-1|TRBJ1-4|NA
CATKDRTLATNEKLFF
TGTGCCACAAAGGACAGGACACTTGCAACTAATGAAAAACTGTTTTTT
>TRBD1|TRBV5-4|TRBJ2-3|NA
CASSPPRGQGDTQYF
TGTGCCAGCAGCCCCCCCAGGGGGCAAGGAGATACGCAGTATTTT
>TRBD1|TRBV19|TRBJ2-7|NA
CASSTGTGGTEQYF
TGTGCCAGCTCAACCGGGACAGGGGGAACCGAGCAGTACTTC
>NA|TRBV5-6|TRBJ1-2|NA
CASSLQQGDGYTF
TGTGCCAGCAGCTTACAACAGGGAGATGGCTACACCTTC
>TRBD2|TRBV19|TRBJ2-1|NA
CASRAGGTDEQFF
TGTGCCAGTAGAGCGGGAGGGACCGATGAGCAGTTCTTC
>NA|TRBV29-1|TRBJ2-1|NA
CSVGGIADYNEQFF
TGCAGCGTAGGCGGGATAGCGGACTACAATGAGCAGTTCTTC
>TRBD1|TRBV7-9|TRBJ2-1|NA
CASSSADRGSYNEQFF
TGTGCCAGCAGCTCAGCCGACAGGGGCTCCTACAATGAGCAGTTCTTC
>NA|TRBV11-2|TRBJ2-2|NA
CASRGTGNTGELFF
TGTGCCTCCCGCGGAACAGGGAACACCGGGGAGCTGTTTTTT
>TRBD1|TRBV30|TRBJ2-2|NA
CAWVPGTGYTGELFF
TGTGCCTGGGTACCCGGGACAGGGTACACCGGGGAGCTGTTTTTT
>NA|TRBV28|TRBJ1-1|NA
CASSFEGNTEAFF
TGTGCCAGCAGCTTCGAGGGTAACACTGAAGCTTTCTTT